These T cell receptor beta chains were read from a single sample in a study of radiation and T cells in renal cell carcinoma. The repertoire was sequenced with immunoSEQ multiplex PCR; TCRdb's copy has only in-frame clones and lacks some. The table has about 130,000 clones, about 88% seen once. Sample: blood, taken from a patient whose treatment included radiotherapy and nephrectomy. The receptors were sampled from a woman aged 50 to 65 with renal cell carcinoma. The CDR3 runs from the conserved cysteine through the conserved F or W. A D gene is named only where the DNA matches it firmly. Rows give clone size only sometimes, using once, few, many, or a class for an expanded clone.

>TRBV18|NA|NA|TRBJ1-2
CASSPPGGRSYYGYTF
TGTGCCAGCTCACCTCCGGGGGGGAGAAGCTACTATGGCTACACCTTC
>TRBV19|once|NA|TRBJ2-7
CASSNRKEEQYF
TGTGCCAGTAGTAACAGGAAGGAAGAGCAGTACTTC
>TRBV6-5|NA|NA|TRBJ2-2
CASRRTANTGELFF
TGTGCCAGCCGCAGGACAGCTAACACCGGGGAGCTGTTTTTT
>TRBV2|NA|TRBD1|TRBJ2-7
CASRPNRGHFYEQYF
TGTGCCAGCAGACCGAACAGGGGACATTTCTACGAGCAGTACTTC
>TRBV7-2|NA|NA|TRBJ1-1
CASSLTPGSTEAFF
TGTGCCAGCAGCTTAACTCCAGGGAGCACTGAAGCTTTCTTT
>TRBV5-1|few|NA|TRBJ1-5
CASSLDSNQPQHF
TGCGCCAGCAGCCTTGACAGCAATCAGCCCCAGCATTTT
>TRBV15|NA|NA|TRBJ2-2
CATSRDRGGLLDWNTGELFF
TGTGCCACCAGCAGAGATAGGGGCGGACTCCTCGATTGGAACACCGGGGAGCTGTTTTTT
>TRBV14|NA|TRBD1|TRBJ1-2
CASSHSRLGGQQTRYYGYTF
TGTGCCAGCAGCCACTCCCGATTGGGGGGACAGCAGACCCGCTACTATGGCTACACCTTC
>TRBV11-2|NA|TRBD2|TRBJ2-1
CASSQTSGRVGEQFF
TGTGCCAGCAGCCAGACTAGCGGTCGAGTGGGGGAGCAGTTCTTC
>TRBV7-7|NA|TRBD1|TRBJ2-3
CASSRGQGSDTQYF
TGTGCTAGCAGCAGAGGACAGGGCTCAGATACGCAGTATTTT
>TRBV9|NA|NA|TRBJ1-5
CASSVGTSGQPQHF
TGTGCCAGCAGCGTAGGGACGTCTGGACAGCCCCAGCATTTT
>TRBV19|once|NA|TRBJ2-3
CASTFSHRTGGSDTQYF
TGTGCCAGTACCTTTTCGCATCGGACTGGGGGTTCAGATACGCAGTATTTT
>TRBV20-1|NA|NA|TRBJ2-5
CSAQYQETQYF
TGCAGTGCACAGTACCAAGAGACCCAGTACTTC
>TRBV16|NA|NA|TRBJ1-1
CASSQLGNTEAFF
TGTGCCAGCAGCCAATTGGGGAACACTGAAGCTTTCTTT
>TRBV4-2|NA|NA|TRBJ2-7
CASSHGGSYEQYF
TGTGCCAGCAGCCATGGCGGTTCCTACGAGCAGTACTTC
>TRBV4-2|NA|NA|TRBJ2-3
CASSQVSQRGTDTQYF
TGTGCCAGCAGCCAAGTTTCCCAGCGGGGCACAGATACGCAGTATTTT
>TRBV7-9|NA|TRBD1|TRBJ2-7
CASSAPPDRGFSYEQYF
TGTGCCAGCAGCGCTCCCCCCGACAGGGGGTTCTCCTACGAGCAGTACTTC
>TRBV19|NA|NA|TRBJ2-1
CASSIAPWDEQFF
TGTGCCAGTAGTATTGCCCCATGGGATGAGCAGTTCTTC
>TRBV7-3|NA|NA|TRBJ2-7
CASSLVGGLYYEQYF
TGTGCCAGCAGCTTAGTGGGGGGTCTTTACTACGAGCAGTACTTC
>TRBV6-5|NA|TRBD1|TRBJ1-4
CASSYSSTGEKLFF
TGTGCCAGCAGTTACTCCTCGACAGGGGAAAAACTGTTTTTT
>TRBV5-1|NA|NA|TRBJ1-1
CASSLSGANTEAFF
TGCGCCAGCAGCTTGTCAGGGGCTAACACTGAAGCTTTCTTT
>TRBV11-2|NA|NA|TRBJ2-7
CASSSQGYEQYF
TGTGCCAGCAGCTCGCAAGGCTACGAGCAGTACTTC
>TRBV9|NA|TRBD1|TRBJ1-6
CASSGDRGFSPLHF
TGTGCCAGCAGTGGAGACAGGGGGTTTTCACCCCTCCACTTT
>TRBV5-4|NA|NA|TRBJ2-7
CASSFGSSYEQYF
TGTGCCAGCAGCTTCGGGAGTTCCTACGAGCAGTACTTC
>TRBV6-6|NA|TRBD1|TRBJ1-4
CASSYDGTANEKLFF
TGTGCCAGCAGTTACGACGGGACAGCGAATGAAAAACTGTTTTTT
>TRBV19|NA|NA|TRBJ2-6
CASSISTPWGARANVLTF
TGTGCCAGTAGTATATCAACGCCCTGGGGGGCCCGGGCCAACGTCCTGACTTTC
>TRBV6-5|NA|TRBD1|TRBJ1-4
CASSTTGGSGEKLFF
TGTGCCAGCAGTACAACAGGGGGCTCTGGCGAAAAACTGTTTTTT
>TRBV7-2|NA|TRBD1|TRBJ1-4
CASSPLPMTGGSGKLFF
TGTGCCAGCAGCCCACTCCCTATGACAGGGGGCTCTGGAAAACTGTTTTTT
>TRBV5-1|NA|TRBD1|TRBJ1-5
CASSLQGFPQPQHF
TGCGCCAGCAGCTTACAGGGGTTTCCTCAGCCCCAGCATTTT
>TRBV18|NA|NA|TRBJ2-3
CASSLSTDTQYF
TGTGCCAGCTCACTGAGCACAGATACGCAGTATTTT
>TRBV19|NA|TRBD2|TRBJ2-7
CASSRTSGGAYEQYF
TGTGCCAGTAGCCGGACTAGCGGGGGGGCCTACGAGCAGTACTTC
>TRBV2|few|NA|TRBJ1-6
CASSEGLGRVTSPLHF
TGTGCCAGCAGTGAAGGGCTGGGGAGAGTTACTTCACCCCTCCACTTT
>TRBV6-5|few|NA|TRBJ1-3
CASSRTFTGNTIYF
TGTGCCAGCAGTAGGACATTCACTGGAAACACCATATATTTT
>TRBV6-1|NA|NA|TRBJ1-3
CASSEGGYYSGNTIYF
TGTGCCAGCAGTGAAGGGGGGTACTACTCTGGAAACACCATATATTTT
>TRBV7-2|NA|TRBD2|TRBJ2-2
CASSPGGGATGELFF
TGTGCCAGCAGCCCGGGGGGGGGTGCCACCGGGGAGCTGTTTTTT
>TRBV6-1|NA|TRBD2|TRBJ2-1
CASGLVSYEQFF
TGTGCCAGCGGACTAGTTTCCTATGAGCAGTTCTTC
>TRBV9|NA|TRBD1|TRBJ1-1
CASSDRAMNTEAFF
TGTGCCAGCAGTGACAGGGCTATGAACACTGAAGCTTTCTTT
>TRBV7-8|NA|NA|TRBJ2-1
CASTPTRVSYNEQFF
TGTGCCAGCACCCCCACGAGGGTCTCCTACAATGAGCAGTTCTTC
>TRBV20-1|NA|NA|TRBJ2-5
CSAPGPYIQYF
TGCAGTGCTCCGGGGCCCTACATCCAGTACTTC
>TRBV19|NA|NA|TRBJ1-5
CASSITGTFIAQHF
TGTGCCAGTAGTATAACGGGGACATTTATCGCCCAGCATTTT
>TRBV19|NA|TRBD1|TRBJ2-5
CASSMDRRETQYF
TGTGCCAGTAGTATGGACAGGCGGGAGACCCAGTACTTC
>TRBV6-5|NA|NA|TRBJ2-1
CASRAGASNEQFF
TGTGCCAGCAGGGCGGGGGCCTCCAATGAGCAGTTCTTC
>TRBV29-1|NA|NA|TRBJ1-1
CSVAGGNTEAFF
TGCAGCGTTGCTGGAGGGAACACTGAAGCTTTCTTT
>TRBV7-2|once|NA|TRBJ1-3
CASSLAGDGNTIYF
TGTGCCAGCAGCTTAGCGGGGGACGGAAACACCATATATTTT
>TRBV7-8|NA|NA|TRBJ1-5
CASSLDRRSYQPQHF
TGTGCCAGCAGCCTAGACCGACGCTCTTATCAGCCCCAGCATTTT
>TRBV7-2|NA|NA|TRBJ1-2
CASSFPATGLNYGYTF
TGTGCCAGCAGCTTCCCAGCGACAGGATTAAACTATGGCTACACCTTC
>TRBV29-1|NA|TRBD1|TRBJ1-2
CSVSLLSGQGVRGYTF
TGCAGCGTCTCACTCCTTTCGGGACAGGGGGTTCGAGGCTACACCTTC
>TRBV7-2|once|TRBD2|TRBJ2-5
CASSLAASGGQETQYF
TGTGCCAGCAGCTTAGCGGCTAGCGGGGGGCAAGAGACCCAGTACTTC
>TRBV7-3|NA|NA|TRBJ1-5
CASSFATVSSNQPQHF
TGTGCCAGCAGCTTCGCGACAGTCTCGAGCAATCAGCCCCAGCATTTT
>TRBV18|NA|TRBD1|TRBJ1-2
CASSPMDRAGYGYTF
TGTGCCAGCTCCCCAATGGACAGGGCTGGCTATGGCTACACCTTC
>TRBV5-8|NA|NA|TRBJ2-2
CASSSLQGIDTGELFF
TGTGCCAGCAGCTCCTTGCAGGGTATCGACACCGGGGAGCTGTTTTTT
>TRBV5-6|NA|NA|TRBJ1-2
CASSLYGPGQGYTF
TGTGCCAGCAGCCTGTACGGCCCCGGACAGGGCTACACCTTC
>TRBV5-6|NA|NA|TRBJ1-6
CASSPRSPDNSPLHF
TGTGCCAGCAGCCCTCGGAGCCCTGATAATTCACCCCTCCACTTT
>TRBV10-1|once|NA|TRBJ1-2
CAREGGGYTF
TGCGCCAGGGAGGGGGGCGGCTACACCTTC
>TRBV5-1|NA|NA|TRBJ2-7
CASSLDRSYEQYF
TGCGCCAGCAGCTTGGACAGATCCTACGAGCAGTACTTC
>TRBV7-8|NA|TRBD1|TRBJ1-2
CASSLGQGRKDGYTF
TGTGCCAGCAGCTTAGGACAGGGGAGGAAGGATGGCTACACCTTC
>TRBV5-5|NA|NA|TRBJ2-5
CASSLVVLRQETQYF
TGTGCCAGCAGCTTAGTGGTATTGAGACAAGAGACCCAGTACTTC
>TRBV14|NA|TRBD2|TRBJ2-3
CASSLLSGVSTDTQYF
TGTGCCAGCAGCCTCCTAAGCGGGGTTTCAACAGATACGCAGTATTTT
>TRBV9|NA|NA|TRBJ2-7
CASSVSGTTTYEQYF
TGTGCCAGCAGCGTATCCGGGACAACGACCTACGAGCAGTACTTC
>TRBV7-9|NA|TRBD2|TRBJ2-2
CASSSGGEAAGELFF
TGTGCCAGCAGCTCGGGAGGGGAGGCGGCCGGGGAGCTGTTTTTT